This is a list of T cell receptor beta chains from one sample in a study of cytomegalovirus exposure and HLA in healthy donors. Clones were sequenced by immunoSEQ multiplex PCR, and TCRdb holds only the in-frame ones, with some missing. The sample has approximately 160,000 clones, over 75% seen once. Specimen: PBMCs. The receptor set was obtained from a woman aged 18-29 years in good health and CMV-seronegative. Both conserved end residues are part of each CDR3. The D gene is left open where the match is weak. Part of the rows lack a size; the others show once, few, many or a class for expanded clones.

TRBJ1-5,TRBV13,TRBD1,NA,16,CASSLRGGLGNQPQHF,TGTGCCAGCAGCTTAAGAGGGGGCCTGGGCAATCAGCCCCAGCATTTT
TRBJ1-1,TRBV25-1,NA,NA,13,CASSERGITEAFF,TGTGCCAGCAGTGAACGGGGGATCACTGAAGCTTTCTTT
TRBJ1-1,TRBV7-2,TRBD1,NA,15,CASSLEGQGNTEAFF,TGTGCCAGCAGCTTAGAAGGACAGGGGAACACTGAAGCTTTCTTT
TRBJ2-2,TRBV29-1,NA,NA,14,CSVGADSNTGELFF,TGCAGCGTTGGGGCAGATTCGAACACCGGGGAGCTGTTTTTT
TRBJ1-4,TRBV5-1,TRBD1,NA,16,CASSLGQGVTNEKLFF,TGCGCCAGCAGCTTGGGACAGGGGGTAACTAATGAAAAACTGTTTTTT
TRBJ2-6,TRBV7-3,TRBD1,few,18,CASSPGQGKGSGANVLTF,TGTGCCAGCAGCCCGGGACAGGGAAAAGGGTCTGGGGCCAACGTCCTGACTTTC
TRBJ2-7,TRBV11-3,TRBD1,NA,14,CASSSRGQGDEQYF,TGTGCCAGCAGCTCCCGAGGCCAGGGGGACGAGCAGTACTTC
TRBJ2-7,TRBV6-1,TRBD2,NA,17,CASSVQSRGLVGYEQYF,TGTGCCAGCAGTGTCCAGTCCAGGGGACTAGTCGGCTACGAGCAGTACTTC
TRBJ2-5,TRBV29-1,NA,once,16,CSVEGGLALAQETQYF,TGCAGCGTTGAAGGGGGGCTAGCCCTAGCCCAAGAGACCCAGTACTTC
TRBJ2-1,TRBV7-2,TRBD2,NA,16,CASSPWASGGPDEQFF,TGTGCCAGCAGCCCTTGGGCTAGCGGGGGGCCGGATGAGCAGTTCTTC
TRBJ1-5,TRBV7-2,NA,few,15,CASSLVDYSNQPQHF,TGTGCCAGCAGCTTAGTGGACTATAGCAATCAGCCCCAGCATTTT
TRBJ1-2,TRBV11-2,TRBD1,NA,15,CASSLDDRGIYGYTF,TGTGCCAGCAGCTTAGATGACAGGGGGATCTATGGCTACACCTTC
TRBJ1-3,TRBV7-6,TRBD1,NA,15,CASSTNRGLGNTIYF,TGTGCCAGCAGCACAAACAGGGGGCTGGGAAACACCATATATTTT
TRBJ2-2,TRBV10-1,NA,NA,18,CASSERWGTPFNAGELFF,TGCGCCAGCAGTGAGCGGTGGGGGACACCCTTTAATGCCGGGGAGCTGTTTTTT
TRBJ2-3,TRBV7-2,NA,once,13,CASSPSGTDTQYF,TGTGCCAGCAGTCCTAGCGGCACAGATACGCAGTATTTT
TRBJ1-2,TRBV7-3,NA,NA,14,CASSLMGGRGGYTF,TGTGCCAGCAGCTTAATGGGGGGGCGGGGTGGCTACACCTTC
TRBJ1-1,TRBV7-2,NA,NA,15,CASSLGLGVNTEAFF,TGTGCCAGCAGCTTAGGTTTGGGAGTGAACACTGAAGCTTTCTTT
TRBJ2-7,TRBV9,TRBD2,few,11,CASSAGGEQYF,TGTGCCAGCAGCGCGGGGGGCGAGCAGTACTTC
TRBJ2-4,TRBV30,TRBD2,NA,16,CAWTSGRSLAKNIQYF,TGTGCCTGGACTAGCGGGAGGTCTTTGGCCAAAAACATTCAGTACTTC
TRBJ1-2,TRBV28,TRBD1,NA,14,CASRRTGHQVGYTF,TGTGCCAGCAGAAGGACAGGGCATCAGGTCGGCTACACCTTC
TRBJ2-1,TRBV25-1,NA,NA,11,CASSEGRVQFF,TGTGCCAGCAGTGAAGGCAGGGTGCAGTTCTTC
TRBJ1-4,TRBV18,TRBD1,NA,16,CASSQTGGLGNEKLFF,TGTGCCAGCTCACAAACAGGGGGCCTTGGTAATGAAAAACTGTTTTTT
TRBJ2-7,TRBV5-1,NA,NA,13,CASSSARDYEQYF,TGCGCCAGCAGCTCAGCCAGGGACTACGAGCAGTACTTC
TRBJ1-2,TRBV5-1,TRBD1,NA,14,CASSLSRDRGGYTF,TGCGCCAGCAGCTTGAGTAGGGACAGGGGAGGCTACACCTTC
TRBJ2-1,TRBV2,NA,NA,11,CASQTGDEQFF,TGTGCCAGCCAGACAGGCGATGAGCAGTTCTTC
TRBJ1-2,TRBV6-5,TRBD1,NA,13,CASSEGQGYGYTF,TGTGCCAGCAGCGAGGGACAGGGGTATGGCTACACCTTC
TRBJ1-1,TRBV28,NA,NA,13,CASSFGSGGYAFF,TGTGCCAGCAGTTTTGGATCGGGGGGCTACGCTTTCTTT
TRBJ1-5,TRBV18,TRBD1,NA,13,CASSQGENQPQHF,TGTGCCAGCTCTCAGGGGGAGAATCAGCCCCAGCATTTT
TRBJ2-7,TRBV7-9,NA,NA,12,CASRGGIGEQYF,TGTGCTAGCCGTGGGGGGATTGGGGAGCAGTACTTC
TRBJ2-1,TRBV5-4,TRBD2,NA,13,CASSLPASGSRFF,TGTGCCAGCAGCTTGCCGGCTAGCGGGAGTCGGTTCTTC
TRBJ1-1,TRBV5-6,TRBD1,NA,16,CASSSVEGALNTEAFF,TGTGCCAGCAGCTCGGTGGAGGGGGCCCTGAACACTGAAGCTTTCTTT
TRBJ1-6,TRBV6-5,TRBD1,NA,15,CASSLRGPYNSPLHF,TGTGCCAGCAGCCTCAGGGGGCCCTATAATTCACCCCTCCACTTT
TRBJ2-1,TRBV4-2,TRBD2,NA,15,CASSLGSGGNNEQFF,TGTGCCAGCAGCCTCGGGAGCGGGGGGAACAATGAGCAGTTCTTC
TRBJ1-5,TRBV19,NA,few,15,CASSILDRMMEPQHF,TGTGCCAGTAGTATCCTCGACAGGATGATGGAGCCCCAGCATTTT
TRBJ2-2,TRBV9,TRBD1,once,16,CASSSTGVKSAGELFF,TGTGCCAGCAGCTCGACAGGGGTGAAGTCCGCCGGGGAGCTGTTTTTT
TRBJ1-2,TRBV6-5,NA,NA,13,CASSSGTQYGYTF,TGTGCCAGCAGTTCCGGGACTCAGTATGGCTACACCTTC
TRBJ2-2,TRBV11-2,TRBD2,once,17,CASSLRGSGRSTGELFF,TGTGCCAGCAGCTTAAGGGGAAGCGGGAGGAGCACCGGGGAGCTGTTTTTT
TRBJ2-7,TRBV28,NA,NA,13,CASSPVQGYEQYF,TGTGCCAGCAGTCCCGTACAGGGATACGAGCAGTACTTC
TRBJ2-5,TRBV4-2,NA,NA,14,CASSQDLVKETQYF,TGTGCCAGCAGCCAAGATCTAGTAAAGGAGACCCAGTACTTC
TRBJ1-2,TRBV28,TRBD1,NA,13,CAIQGAPNYGYTF,TGTGCCATACAGGGGGCCCCTAACTATGGCTACACCTTC
TRBJ1-6,TRBV11-2,TRBD1,NA,14,CASSYRQGVSPLHF,TGTGCCAGCAGCTACCGACAGGGTGTTTCACCCCTCCACTTT
TRBJ1-5,TRBV7-9,TRBD1,NA,17,CSSSLAYGRGLNQPQHF,TGTTCCAGCAGCTTAGCGTATGGTAGGGGGCTTAATCAGCCCCAGCATTTT
TRBJ1-4,TRBV4-1,NA,NA,16,CASSQVQGSRGEKLFF,TGCGCCAGCAGCCAAGTTCAGGGGTCGAGGGGTGAAAAACTGTTTTTT
TRBJ1-6,TRBV7-8,NA,NA,14,CASSLQGGNSPLHF,TGTGCCAGCAGCTTACAGGGCGGTAATTCACCCCTCCACTTT
TRBJ1-5,TRBV5-1,NA,NA,15,CASSLAGRENQPQHF,TGCGCCAGCAGCTTGGCGGGACGGGAGAATCAGCCCCAGCATTTT
TRBJ1-6,TRBV7-8,TRBD1,NA,15,CASSLEGQGRSPLHF,TGTGCCAGCAGCTTAGAGGGACAGGGGCGCTCACCCCTCCACTTT
TRBJ2-2,TRBV18,TRBD1,NA,19,CASSPFDQGDRGLSGELFF,TGTGCCAGCTCACCTTTCGACCAGGGCGACAGGGGCTTGTCCGGGGAGCTGTTTTTT
TRBJ2-6,TRBV25-1,NA,few,13,CASIGAGANVLTF,TGTGCCAGCATCGGTGCTGGGGCCAACGTCCTGACTTTC
TRBJ1-2,TRBV7-9,TRBD1,NA,14,CASSLEGGQDGYTF,TGTGCCAGCAGCTTAGAGGGGGGACAGGATGGCTACACCTTC
TRBJ1-2,TRBV19,TRBD1,NA,15,CASSPYGTGVYGYTF,TGTGCCAGTAGTCCCTACGGGACAGGGGTGTATGGCTACACCTTC
TRBJ2-7,TRBV10-3,TRBD1,NA,14,CAINPGQGLGEQYF,TGTGCCATCAACCCGGGACAGGGGTTGGGGGAGCAGTACTTC
TRBJ2-1,TRBV7-9,NA,NA,14,CASSLSGRGNEQFF,TGTGCCAGCAGCTTAAGTGGGCGGGGCAATGAGCAGTTCTTC
TRBJ2-1,TRBV9,TRBD2,NA,17,CASSAGLAGGRYNEQFF,TGTGCCAGCAGCGCGGGACTAGCGGGAGGTCGGTACAATGAGCAGTTCTTC
TRBJ1-1,TRBV12-5,NA,NA,15,CASGPYTTGIEGAFF,TGTGCTAGTGGTCCCTATACTACCGGGATCGAAGGGGCTTTCTTT
TRBJ1-2,TRBV11-2,NA,few,12,CASSGVYYGYTF,TGTGCCAGCAGCGGAGTTTACTATGGCTACACCTTC